These T cell receptor beta chains were read from a single sample in a study of T cell changes during pregnancy in multiple sclerosis. Profiling relied on immunoSEQ multiplex PCR, and the TCRdb table lists in-frame clones only, not all of them. The sample records over 35,000 clones, approximately 94% being singletons. Material: CD4+ T cells from peripheral blood mononuclear cells, obtained in the second trimester of pregnancy. The receptors shown here come from a female donor with multiple sclerosis, enrolled in a pregnancy study. Both conserved end residues are part of each CDR3. Fields, in order: CDR3 DNA, CDR3 protein, J gene, V gene, D gene, clone size. A D gene is named only where the DNA matches it firmly. A clone size is listed for some rows: how often the clone was seen (once, few, many), or a class if it is expanded.

DNA: TGTGCCACTACAGGGAACTATGGCTACACCTTC
CDR3: CATTGNYGYTF
J: TRBJ1-2
V: TRBV28
D: .
size: .

DNA: TGTGCCAGCAGCTTAAGTGGGACAGTGCTGTTCAATGGCTACACCTTC
CDR3: CASSLSGTVLFNGYTF
J: TRBJ1-2
V: TRBV11-2
D: TRBD1
size: .

DNA: TGCACCAGCAGCGCCCGACAGGGGAACACCGGGGAGCTGTTTTTT
CDR3: CTSSARQGNTGELFF
J: TRBJ2-2
V: TRBV1
D: .
size: .

DNA: TGTGCCAGCAGCCTTGGGACAGCTGGAAACACCATATATTTT
CDR3: CASSLGTAGNTIYF
J: TRBJ1-3
V: TRBV7-9
D: TRBD1
size: once

DNA: TGTGCCAGTAGTACCCAATGGAACACTGAAGCTTTCTTT
CDR3: CASSTQWNTEAFF
J: TRBJ1-1
V: TRBV19
D: .
size: .

DNA: TGTGCCAGCAGCCCAGACAAGGCGGGTTCCTCCGGCTACACCTTC
CDR3: CASSPDKAGSSGYTF
J: TRBJ1-2
V: TRBV7-2
D: .
size: .

DNA: TGTGCCAGTAGTATCAGGGGGACAGAAGCCTCCTACGAGCAGTACTTC
CDR3: CASSIRGTEASYEQYF
J: TRBJ2-7
V: TRBV19
D: TRBD1
size: .

DNA: TGTGCCTGGACCGCGCTTACAGGGGTCTTGAACACTGAAGCTTTCTTT
CDR3: CAWTALTGVLNTEAFF
J: TRBJ1-1
V: TRBV30
D: TRBD1
size: once

DNA: TGCAGCGTTGATCAGGGGTCGGGGACTGAAGCTTTCTTT
CDR3: CSVDQGSGTEAFF
J: TRBJ1-1
V: TRBV29-1
D: .
size: .

DNA: TGTGCCAGCAGTTACAGGGGGGGAGGCTATGGCTACACCTTC
CDR3: CASSYRGGGYGYTF
J: TRBJ1-2
V: TRBV27
D: TRBD1
size: .

DNA: TGTGCCAGCAGTCCCCTTTTAAACCCTAGCGGGAGGGGATACGAGCAGTACTTC
CDR3: CASSPLLNPSGRGYEQYF
J: TRBJ2-7
V: TRBV27
D: TRBD2
size: .

DNA: TGTGCCAGCAGCGTAGGTGGAGGGACTTACTTCACCGGGGAGCTGTTTTTT
CDR3: CASSVGGGTYFTGELFF
J: TRBJ2-2
V: TRBV9
D: .
size: .

DNA: TGTGCCAGCAGGCCACCCGTGACAGGGGGGATGACTGAAGCTTTCTTT
CDR3: CASRPPVTGGMTEAFF
J: TRBJ1-1
V: TRBV7-9
D: TRBD1
size: .

DNA: TGTGCCAGCAGCCCTCGGACAGGGAGCTCTGGGGCCAACGTCCTGACTTTC
CDR3: CASSPRTGSSGANVLTF
J: TRBJ2-6
V: TRBV7-3
D: TRBD1
size: .

DNA: TGTGCCACCAGCGCCGGGTACCAAGAGACCCAGTACTTC
CDR3: CATSAGYQETQYF
J: TRBJ2-5
V: TRBV15
D: .
size: .

DNA: TGTGCCAGCGGTACGGCGGGACAGTGGAGCACAGATACGCAGTATTTT
CDR3: CASGTAGQWSTDTQYF
J: TRBJ2-3
V: TRBV2
D: .
size: .

DNA: TGTGCCAGCAGTTCGCTAGCGGGAGTAGCAGATACGCAGTATTTT
CDR3: CASSSLAGVADTQYF
J: TRBJ2-3
V: TRBV28
D: TRBD2
size: .

DNA: TGTGCCAGCAGCTCATCGGGACTAGCGGGAGTGGGAGATACGCAGTATTTT
CDR3: CASSSSGLAGVGDTQYF
J: TRBJ2-3
V: TRBV7-3
D: TRBD2
size: .

DNA: TGTGCCAGCAGTTTATGGGGTGGGGCGTCCTACAATGAGCAGTTCTTC
CDR3: CASSLWGGASYNEQFF
J: TRBJ2-1
V: TRBV27
D: .
size: .

DNA: TGTGCCAGCAGCTTAGGGTCCGCTGGGGGCAAACTGTTTTTT
CDR3: CASSLGSAGGKLFF
J: TRBJ1-4
V: TRBV7-2
D: .
size: .

DNA: TGTGCCAGCAGGGGGACAGGAGAGCGGAGCAACTATGGCTACACCTTC
CDR3: CASRGTGERSNYGYTF
J: TRBJ1-2
V: TRBV14
D: TRBD1
size: .

DNA: TGTGCCAGCTCAGTCGGAGGGTTCTCTGGAAACACCATATATTTT
CDR3: CASSVGGFSGNTIYF
J: TRBJ1-3
V: TRBV18
D: .
size: .

DNA: TGTGCCAGCAGCCCGACTAGCGGGAAGCGGGAGCAGTACTTC
CDR3: CASSPTSGKREQYF
J: TRBJ2-7
V: TRBV7-2
D: TRBD2
size: .

DNA: TGTGCCAGCAGCTCTGATTGGGGGGGGCACCAAGAGACCCAGTACTTC
CDR3: CASSSDWGGHQETQYF
J: TRBJ2-5
V: TRBV7-9
D: .
size: .

DNA: TGTGCCAGCAGTTTTTATTGGGACAGGGGGGCAGTAGGGCGTGTCACAGATACGCAGTATTTT
CDR3: CASSFYWDRGAVGRVTDTQYF
J: TRBJ2-3
V: TRBV28
D: TRBD1
size: .

DNA: TGTGCCAGCAGCTTAGGGGCGGGAGGGGTAGAGACCCAGTACTTC
CDR3: CASSLGAGGVETQYF
J: TRBJ2-5
V: TRBV7-3
D: TRBD2
size: .

DNA: TGTGCCAGCAGTGAACTAGCGGGAGGCTCTTACAATGAGCAGTTCTTC
CDR3: CASSELAGGSYNEQFF
J: TRBJ2-1
V: TRBV6-4
D: TRBD2
size: .

DNA: TGTGCCAGCAGCTCAGTGGCCTTCTACGAGCAGTACTTC
CDR3: CASSSVAFYEQYF
J: TRBJ2-7
V: TRBV7-2
D: .
size: few

DNA: TGTGCCAGCAGCCCCCGGACAGGTTTGAACACTGAAGCTTTCTTT
CDR3: CASSPRTGLNTEAFF
J: TRBJ1-1
V: TRBV7-8
D: TRBD1
size: .

DNA: TGTGCCAGCGCCCGGGGACAGGGGCCCCTCTACGAGCAGTACTTC
CDR3: CASARGQGPLYEQYF
J: TRBJ2-7
V: TRBV6-4
D: TRBD1
size: .

DNA: TGTGCCAGCAGTTACCAGGGGTACTATGGCTACACCTTC
CDR3: CASSYQGYYGYTF
J: TRBJ1-2
V: TRBV28
D: .
size: few

DNA: TGTGCCACCAGCAGAGAATATGGACAGGGAATCTACGAGCAGTACTTC
CDR3: CATSREYGQGIYEQYF
J: TRBJ2-7
V: TRBV15
D: TRBD1
size: .

DNA: TGTGCCAGCAGCCAAGAACGGGCGGCTCGAGGGGAGACCCAGTACTTC
CDR3: CASSQERAARGETQYF
J: TRBJ2-5
V: TRBV4-2
D: .
size: .

DNA: TGTGCCAGCAGTGGGACAGGGGGCATTGGGGAAAAACTGTTTTTT
CDR3: CASSGTGGIGEKLFF
J: TRBJ1-4
V: TRBV2
D: TRBD1
size: .

DNA: TGCGCCAGCAGCCAAGATCGCGGGGAGTTCACAGATACGCAGTATTTT
CDR3: CASSQDRGEFTDTQYF
J: TRBJ2-3
V: TRBV4-3
D: .
size: once

DNA: TGTGCCAGCAGCGGACGGCCCTGGGGGGACTACGAGCAGTACTTC
CDR3: CASSGRPWGDYEQYF
J: TRBJ2-7
V: TRBV27
D: .
size: .

DNA: TGTGCCAGCAGGCTGGGACAGACCTATGCACCCCTCCACTTT
CDR3: CASRLGQTYAPLHF
J: TRBJ1-6
V: TRBV2
D: TRBD1
size: .